The sequence of this TCR beta chain was determined in a study of cytomegalovirus exposure and HLA in healthy donors. The study, taken as a whole, reports: Specificity of a few CMV-associated chains for CMV antigens was verified in vitro.

The repertoire was sequenced with immunoSEQ multiplex PCR; TCRdb's copy has only in-frame clones and lacks some. This sample has under 110,000 clones; roughly 90% occur once, and the top ten carry more than 1.5%. Looked up from germline, CDR1 is MNHEY and CDR2 is SVGAGI. Trimming cost V 7 bases and J 5 bases; bases outside gene matches: 9. The CDR3 runs 15 residues. In regard to this clone: Its antigen remains unidentified.

This receptor was obtained from a woman aged 18-29 years in good health and CMV-seropositive. J is TRBJ2-2 and V is TRBV6-5; 8 bases are shared with TRBD2. Sequences were obtained from PBMCs. For the CDR3, the DNA is TGTGCCAGCAAGTCCGGGGGGGCTGGGACCGGGGAGCTGTTTTTT. Amino acid sequence: CASKSGGAGTGELFF.